Sequencing of this TCR beta chain was carried out in a study of cytomegalovirus exposure and HLA in healthy donors. Donors showed nominal health when sampled, although they likely had unrecorded immune exposures. To note about this clone: Its matching antigen is unknown.

Study-wide results and caveats: Reports showed the classifier diagnosing cytomegalovirus status with high specificity and sensitivity.

The V and J ends lost 6 bases and 4 bases respectively, with 13 bases between them. The V gene's germline CDR1 is MNHNS and CDR2 SASEGT. The CDR3 runs to 14 residues. Researchers ran the PCR with 60 Vbeta and 13 Jbeta primers. Libraries were prepared by immunoSEQ multiplex PCR; TCRdb keeps only in-frame clonotypes and omits some of them. The data hold 200,000 to 250,000 clones, with 78% observed a single time. The TCR was taken from a male donor in good health and CMV-seronegative. The sequenced sample was PBMCs. The chain joins TRBV6-1 to TRBJ1-3; no definite D call. CDR3 nucleotides: TGTGCCAGCAGCGGAGAGGATTCAGGAAACACCATATATTTT. This codes for CASSGEDSGNTIYF.